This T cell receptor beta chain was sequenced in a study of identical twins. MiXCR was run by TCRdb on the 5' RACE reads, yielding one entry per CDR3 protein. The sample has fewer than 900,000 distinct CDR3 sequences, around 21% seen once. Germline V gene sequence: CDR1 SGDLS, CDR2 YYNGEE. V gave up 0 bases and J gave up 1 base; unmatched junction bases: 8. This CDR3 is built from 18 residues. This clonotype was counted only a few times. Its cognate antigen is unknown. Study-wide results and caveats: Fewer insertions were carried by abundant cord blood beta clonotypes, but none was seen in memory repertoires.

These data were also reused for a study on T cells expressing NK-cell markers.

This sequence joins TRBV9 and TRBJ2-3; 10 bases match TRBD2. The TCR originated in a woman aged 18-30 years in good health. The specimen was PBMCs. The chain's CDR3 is CASSVGPAGGPRTDTQYF. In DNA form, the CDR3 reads TGTGCCAGCAGCGTAGGGCCAGCGGGGGGGCCGCGCACAGATACGCAGTATTTT.